The subject of this entry is one T cell receptor (beta chain). The table came from immunoSEQ multiplex PCR; TCRdb's copy has only in-frame clones and leaves some out. The table lists about 150,000 clones, roughly 80% of them singletons. The record originates from a study of blood T cell repertoires in COVID-19. Study-level information: The analysed material was cDNA or gDNA that came from T cells, B-cell-depleted T cells, or PBMCs.

The germline V gene encodes CDR1 GTSNPN and CDR2 SVGIG (reference sequence). The germline V and J ends were trimmed by 0 bases and 9 bases, with 15 bases remaining between them. The CDR3 spans 14 residues. The sequenced sample was peripheral blood. This TCR came from a woman aged 55-69 years with acute or convalescent COVID-19. The chain links TRBV30 to TRBJ1-5; D possibly corresponds to TRBD1 (6 bases). The CDR3 region is CAWSVRQVFGPQHF. The CDR3 DNA reads TGTGCCTGGAGTGTCAGACAGGTCTTTGGGCCCCAGCATTTT.